This T cell receptor beta chain was sequenced in a study of cytomegalovirus exposure and HLA in healthy donors. General study points: Later on, an analysis showed TCR association rates differing by HLA locus, with DRB1 the most and HLA-C the fewest. Per a later analysis, roughly 17,000 TCR beta sequences showed association with HLA alleles at 0.05 false discovery rate. What a later analysis reportedly showed was that an Asian-associated ancestry cluster had fewer N-insertions than the approximately 700-donor mean. Later analysis identified a missense DCLRE1C variant that was linked to TCR beta V- and J-gene trimming.

As concerns this clone: The antigen is undetermined.

CDR1 and CDR2 from the germline V gene are LNHNV and YYDKDF (reference sequence). Trimming cost V 0 bases and J 7 bases, with 12 bases left between them. This CDR3 comprises 14 residues. The PCR used 60 Vbeta and 13 Jbeta primers. Here immunoSEQ multiplex PCR was the method, and the copy in TCRdb shows in-frame clones only, minus some. There are some 150,000 clones in the sample; roughly 78% occur only once, and roughly 4% lies in the top ten. The source of this sequence is a middle-aged man in good health and CMV-seropositive. Sequenced sample: PBMCs. J is TRBJ1-2 and V is TRBV15; D is unresolved. The DNA for the CDR3 is TGTGCCACCAGCAGAGATGAGTGGAGTGGTGGCTACACCTTC. It specifies CATSRDEWSGGYTF.